This T cell receptor beta chain was captured by sequencing in a study of T cells expressing NK-cell markers (dated by TCRdb to the early 2020s). Regarding the complete study: In sorted CD3+CD56+NKG2C+, CD3+CD56+NKG2C- and CD3+CD56-NKG2C+ T-cell subsets from eight donors, TCR beta-chain repertoires were profiled. Among the eight sequenced donors, only one was HCMV-seronegative, while the other seven were HCMV-seropositive. The eight sequenced donors were randomly selected healthy volunteers, three men and five women. Sequencing of the libraries produced 2 x 150 bp reads on Illumina HiSeq 2000/2500, MiSeq or NextSeq.

The research as a whole found: In roughly 6 donors, the dominant CD3+CD56+NKG2C+ clonotypes were among the top 10 CD8+ clonotypes and accounted for about 1.0-7.5% of CD8+ T cells. Those dominant clonotypes were again the most abundant among CD3+CD56-NKG2C+ cells in a few donors, at roughly 28.3-60.1%. Whether the expanded NKG2C-expressing T cell clones were specific for HCMV antigens remained unclear.

Sequenced using an Illumina HiSeq 2000. TCR beta cDNA libraries were prepared using 5'RACE template switching, which introduced a universal primer site and unique molecular identifiers. cDNA synthesis was primed from the TCR beta constant segment and was followed by two successive PCR amplification steps. For the original study's pipeline: MIGEC handled demultiplexing of the reads and grouping by UMI, while MiTCR was used to assemble and quantify clonotypes. To exclude erroneous sequences, any TCR cDNA sequence not supported by at least two reads was discarded. The tcR package was used for downstream repertoire analysis, and clonotypes were matched between fractions using CDR3 nucleotide sequence together with V segment. VDJmatch was used to annotate antigen specificity against VDJdb, with one amino acid substitution in CDR3 allowed. With the reads reprocessed by TCRdb, a single entry stands for each CDR3 protein sequence and no DNA is reported. These V and J calls rely on TCRdb rather than the paper's analysis. This sample's table has entries for roughly 150,000 distinct CDR3 sequences. The biggest ten clones account for around 20% of the sample.

A commercial ELISA kit detecting HCMV-specific IgG in serum was used to determine HCMV serostatus. Peripheral blood mononuclear cells were isolated from blood by Ficoll density gradient centrifugation. Turning to this clonotype: This clone's antigen is unknown.

The CDR3 numbers 17 residues from cysteine through phenylalanine. No DNA sequence was recorded. Taken from the germline V gene, the CDR1 and CDR2 loops are SGHDN and FVKESK. The sequenced material came from blood T cells: a sorted CD56 or NKG2C T cell subset, CD4+ or CD8+ T cells, or bulk PBMC T cells (not recorded which). This TCR was sampled from a woman aged 18 to 75 in good health. The sequence joins TRBV14 to TRBJ1-1; TCRdb reports TRBD1, a call that lacks DNA to check it against. The CDR3 here reads CASSQELNRRKGMGAFF.